This T cell receptor (beta chain) is drawn from a study of cytotoxic CD8 clonotypes in ibrutinib-treated CLL. The CDR3 length is 13 residues. Trimming took 6 bases from V and 7 from J, leaving 12 bases between them. Germline V CDR1 and CDR2: MNHEY, SVGAGI. Profiled with immunoSEQ multiplex PCR; TCRdb holds only in-frame clones, not every one. Of 7,900 or so clones listed, more than 60% are singletons. This TCR came from a human donor with chronic lymphocytic leukemia. The material was PBMCs, obtained before ibrutinib treatment. The rearrangement uses TRBV6-5 and TRBJ2-2; D gene ambiguous. The CDR3 here is CASRPGRGGELFF. CDR3 nucleotide sequence: TGTGCCAGCAGGCCTGGACGCGGCGGGGAGCTGTTTTTT.